Below are 16 T cell receptor beta chains sequenced from a single sample in a study of T cells in Graves' hyperthyroidism and ophthalmopathy. TCR beta CDR3 regions were amplified from RNA transcripts. During a first-round RT-PCR of the TCR CDR3, the HTBI primer set was used. Using its own MiXCR run on the multiplex PCR reads, TCRdb lists one record per CDR3 protein. The sample carries under 600,000 distinct CDR3 sequences, more than 15% recorded once. The sequenced sample was blood. Receptors were obtained from a woman aged 40 to 50 with Graves' ophthalmopathy.

The table lists this clonotype with a few counts. A junction end diverges from the germline sequence, so it may reflect a read error. The chain has TRBV5-1 and TRBJ2-7; D might be TRBD2 (5 bases). CDR3 size: 15 residues. CDR1 is SGHRS, CDR2 YFSETQ, per germline. DNA for the CDR3: TGTGCCAGCAGCTTGCTACCGGGATCCTCCTACGAGCAGTACTTC. Translated: CASSLLPGSSYEQYF.

The chain joins TRBV15 to TRBJ2-3; either TRBD1 or TRBD2 may fit D (5 bases each). V was trimmed by 3 bases and J by 2 bases, leaving 12 bases between them. Germline assignment: CDR1 LNHNV and CDR2 YYDKDF (reference sequence). The CDR3 loop spans 15 amino acids. CDR3 sequence reads: CATSSVRGPTDTQYF. The CDR3 bases are TGTGCCACCAGCAGTGTAAGGGGACCCACAGATACGCAGTATTTT. The full variable domain, rest sourced from reference TRBV15 and TRBJ2-3, is DAMVIQNPRYQVTQFGKPVTLSCSQTLNHNVMYWYQQKSSQAPKLLFHYYDKDFNNEADTPDNFQSRRPNTSFCFLDIRSPGLGDTAMYLCATSSVRGPTDTQYFGPGTRLTVL.

This clonotype appeared many times. The chain is built from TRBV7-8 and TRBJ1-6; TRBD1 matches at 9 bases. Germline CDR1 and CDR2: SGHVS and FQNEAQ. The trim removed 5 bases at V and 10 bases at J, leaving 6 bases unmatched. The CDR3 loop spans 14 amino acids. The CDR3, as DNA: TGTGCCAGCAGCGACAGGACAGGGGTATCACCCCTCCACTTT. It codes for CASSDRTGVSPLHF. Drawing the rest from reference TRBV7-8 and TRBJ1-6, the complete variable domain is GAGVSQSPRYKVAKRGQDVALRCDPISGHVSLFWYQQALGQGPEFLTYFQNEAQLDKSGLPSDRFFAERPEGSVSTLKIQRTQQEDSAVYLCASSDRTGVSPLHFGNGTRLTVT.

This clonotype was observed a handful of times. Here the CDR3 reads CASSITGTSVHNEQFF. DNA for the CDR3: TGTGCCAGTAGTATCACCGGGACTAGCGTACACAATGAGCAGTTCTTC. The chain couples TRBV19 to TRBJ2-1; 10 bases line up with TRBD2. V gave up 3 bases and J gave up 5 bases; unmatched junction bases: 7. The length of the CDR3 is 16 residues. Germline V gives CDR1 LNHDA, CDR2 SQIVND (reference sequence). The whole variable domain, remainder taken from reference TRBV19 and TRBJ2-1, is DGGITQSPKYLFRKEGQNVTLSCEQNLNHDAMYWYRQDPGQGLRLIYYSQIVNDFQKGDIAEGYSVSREKKESFPLTVTSAQKNPTAFYLCASSITGTSVHNEQFFGPGTRLTVL.

Turning to this clonotype: A read error may explain this, as a much larger clone is one base away. This CDR3 is CASSQPDISGELFF. As DNA, the CDR3 is TGTGCCAGCAGCCAACCCGACATATCCGGGGAGCTGTTTTTT. The rearrangement links TRBV3-1 to TRBJ2-2; no clear D. The ends were cut back, 2 bases at V and 6 bases at J, with 10 bases in the middle. Germline V gives CDR1 LGHDT, CDR2 YNNKEL (reference sequence). The CDR3 runs 14 residues.

This clonotype has more than one count but fewer than ten. V is TRBV7-9 and J is TRBJ2-1, with 7 bases matching TRBD2. In germline, CDR1 is SEHNR, CDR2 FQNEAQ (reference sequence). CDR3 size: 15 residues. The junction had 7 bases not matched to a gene; V was cut back by 5 bases and J by 3 bases. The CDR3, as DNA: TGTGCCAGCAGCGAAGACAGCGGGAACTACAATGAGCAGTTCTTC. Amino acids: CASSEDSGNYNEQFF.

The sample holds a few counts of this clonotype. The chain has TRBV6-2 or TRBV6-3 and TRBJ2-1; TRBD2 might be the D (7 bases). Germline values: CDR1 MNHEY, CDR2 SVGEGT. V was pared by 4 bases and J by 8 bases, with 12 bases between. The CDR3 has 13 residues. The DNA for the CDR3 is TGTGCCAGCAGTTTGGGGGGGGGCTATGAGCAGTTCTTC. This translates into CASSLGGGYEQFF.

This clonotype has ten or more counts. V gene TRBV30 combines with J gene TRBJ1-1, with D possibly matching TRBD1 (6 bases). The CDR3 covers 14 residues. V was clipped by 4 bases and J by 6 bases, with 18 bases between them. CDR1 is GTSNPN, CDR2 SVGIG, per germline (reference sequence). CDR3 region: CAWKGESKGAEAFF. CDR3 DNA: TGTGCCTGGAAGGGGGAGTCTAAAGGCGCTGAAGCTTTCTTT.

This clonotype was observed a handful of times. The chain combines TRBV7-3 with TRBJ2-3; 11 nucleotides agree with TRBD2. The CDR3 has 15 amino acids. Trimming took 4 bases from V and 5 from J; bases not matched to a gene: 5. Germline CDR1 is SGHTA and CDR2 is FQGTGA. DNA of the CDR3: TGTGCCAGCAGCTCCAGAGGACTAGCGGGAGATACGCAGTATTTT. Translating gives CASSSRGLAGDTQYF.

The rearrangement links TRBV2 to TRBJ2-1; D remains ambiguous. Looked up from germline, CDR1 is SNHLY and CDR2 is FYNNEI. V lost 3 bases and J lost 2, with 11 bases in between. The CDR3 is made up of 15 amino acids. The CDR3 sequence is CASSDRRVTYNEQFF. The CDR3 DNA reads as TGTGCCAGCAGTGACCGCCGGGTGACCTACAATGAGCAGTTCTTC.

This clonotype was counted only a few times. The rearrangement links TRBV6-1 to TRBJ1-5; TRBD1 agrees at 9 bases. Per germline, CDR1 MNHNS and CDR2 SASEGT. The J segment lost 7 bases and the V segment lost 5 bases, leaving 9 bases of the junction unmatched. The CDR3 covers 15 residues. CDR3 in amino acids: CASSTRTGEGQPQHF. CDR3 in DNA: TGTGCCAGCAGTACCCGGACAGGGGAGGGCCAGCCCCAGCATTTT.

V is TRBV7-2 and J is TRBJ2-4; no firm D call. The V and J ends lost 0 bases and 6 bases respectively, with 12 bases between them. CDR1 is SGHTA and CDR2 is FQGNSA in the germline V gene. This CDR3 has 15 residues. CDR3 sequence reads: CASSLAFGLSNIQYF. The DNA for the CDR3 is TGTGCCAGCAGCTTAGCTTTCGGTCTTTCAAACATTCAGTACTTC.

This clonotype was detected a few times. The chain employs TRBV29-1 and TRBJ1-1; no clear D gene. Trimming cost V 4 bases and J 0 bases, with 9 bases left between them. This CDR3 has 13 amino acids. Germline CDR1 reads SQVTM; CDR2 reads ANQGSEA. The CDR3 bases are TGCAGCGTTGCGGTAAATATGAACACTGAAGCTTTCTTT. This gives the protein CSVAVNMNTEAFF.

This clonotype was counted ten times or more. This chain links TRBV28 with TRBJ2-7, with D perhaps TRBD1 or TRBD2 (5 bases each). The V end was cut by 6 bases, the J end by 7 bases, with 13 bases between. From germline, CDR1 is MDHEN and CDR2 SYDVKM. The CDR3 has 12 amino acids. CDR3 nucleotide sequence: TGTGCCAGCAGCGGGGCAGGGTGGGAGCAGTACTTC. Its protein product is CASSGAGWEQYF.

Regarding this clonotype: This could be a read error, since a much larger clone is one nucleotide away. The rearrangement uses TRBV27 and TRBJ1-1, with D unresolved. Germline V gives CDR1 MNHEY, CDR2 SMNVEV (reference sequence). The CDR3 totals 14 residues. Trimming pared 2 bases from V and 9 bases from J, leaving 16 bases between. The CDR3 protein is CASSLGVSTSQAFF. The CDR3 DNA sequence: TGTGCCAGCAGTTTAGGGGTTTCCACTTCGCAAGCTTTCTTT.

This clonotype was picked up many times. V usage is TRBV4-1 and J usage is TRBJ2-7; TRBD2 might be the D (5 bases). Germline CDR1 MGHRA, CDR2 YSYEKL. V was trimmed by 2 bases and J by 3 bases, leaving 14 bases between them. The CDR3 runs 15 residues. DNA of the CDR3: TGCGCCAGCAGCCAAACGAGCGGCGACCACTACGAGCAGTACTTC. Translation: CASSQTSGDHYEQYF.